These 5 T cell receptor beta chains originate from one sample sequenced in a study of T cells in Graves' hyperthyroidism and ophthalmopathy. Researchers took RNA transcripts and amplified the TCR beta CDR3 regions from them. The primer set for the first-round RT-PCR of the TCR CDR3 was HTBI. TCRdb independently ran MiXCR on the multiplex PCR reads; one entry per CDR3 protein. The table has fewer than 450,000 distinct CDR3 sequences, around 15% seen once. Sample: blood. These receptors were taken from a woman aged 55-75 years with Graves' ophthalmopathy.

This clonotype has a count of ten or more. The rearrangement links TRBV20-1 to TRBJ1-4, with TRBD1 matching over 11 bases. CDR1 is DFQATT and CDR2 is SNEGSKA in the germline V gene (reference sequence). Trimming cost V 7 bases and J 0 bases; bases outside gene matches: 7. The CDR3 is 16 amino acids. The CDR3 DNA reads as TGCAGTGTATCCCGGGACAGGGGGACAACTAATGAAAAACTGTTTTTT. Encoded protein: CSVSRDRGTTNEKLFF.

The rearrangement uses TRBV10-3 and TRBJ2-1; D is unresolved. The germline V gene encodes CDR1 ENHRY and CDR2 SYGVKD. The CDR3 spans 12 residues. V was pared by 3 bases and J by 8 bases, with 8 bases between. The CDR3 is CAISDRNYEQFF. The CDR3 DNA reads TGTGCCATCAGTGACCGGAACTATGAGCAGTTCTTC.

The sample holds many counts of this clonotype. V usage is TRBV18 and J usage is TRBJ2-3; 11 bases match TRBD2. Germline CDR1 and CDR2: KGHSH and LQKENI. V was pared by 8 bases and J by 2 bases, with 9 bases of the junction left unmatched. The CDR3 has 16 amino acids. Here the CDR3 reads CASSPRLAGSTDTQYF. The CDR3 coding sequence is TGTGCCAGCAGTCCCCGACTAGCGGGATCCACAGATACGCAGTATTTT.

The chain links TRBV20-1 to TRBJ1-6; D unresolved. The V end lost 1 base, the J end lost 7 bases, and 14 bases lay between the germline ends. The CDR3 runs 15 residues. Germline CDR1 reads DFQATT; CDR2 reads SNEGSKA (reference sequence). The CDR3, as DNA: TGCAGTGCTAGAGGTTCAGGATCAGAGAATTCACCCCTCCACTTT. Translating gives CSARGSGSENSPLHF.

This clonotype was observed a few times. V and J are TRBV7-2 and TRBJ2-5; 8 nucleotides align to TRBD2. V shed 5 bases and J 5 bases; nucleotides not matched to a gene: 13. There are 16 residues in the CDR3. Germline values: CDR1 SGHTA, CDR2 FQGNSA. The CDR3 coding sequence is TGTGCCAGCAGCCCCGCTAGCGGGCGGCCAATGGAGACCCAGTACTTC. Its translation is CASSPASGRPMETQYF. Based on the CDR3 plus reference TRBV7-2 and TRBJ2-5, the full variable domain is GAGVSQSPSNKVTEKGKDVELRCDPISGHTALYWYRQSLGQGLEFLIYFQGNSAPDKSGLPSDRFSAERTGGSVSTLTIQRTQQEDSAVYLCASSPASGRPMETQYFGPGTRLLVL.